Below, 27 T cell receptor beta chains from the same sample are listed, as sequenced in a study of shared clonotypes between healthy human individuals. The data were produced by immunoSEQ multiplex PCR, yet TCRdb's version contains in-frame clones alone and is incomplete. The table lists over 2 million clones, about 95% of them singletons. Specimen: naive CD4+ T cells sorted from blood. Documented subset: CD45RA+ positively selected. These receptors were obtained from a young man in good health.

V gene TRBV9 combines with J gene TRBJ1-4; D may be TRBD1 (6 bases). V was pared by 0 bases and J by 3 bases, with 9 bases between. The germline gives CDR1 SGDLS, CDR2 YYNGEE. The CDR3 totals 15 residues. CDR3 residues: CASSVGQVPNEKLFF. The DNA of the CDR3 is TGTGCCAGCAGCGTAGGACAGGTTCCTAATGAAAAACTGTTTTTT.

CDR3 protein: CSGGQGALYNEQFF. The CDR3 DNA is TGCAGCGGGGGACAGGGGGCCCTTTACAATGAGCAGTTCTTC. The chain couples TRBV29-1 to TRBJ2-1; the match to TRBD1 covers 12 bases. This CDR3 is built from 14 residues. V shed 7 bases and J 4 bases; nucleotides not matched to a gene: 5. Germline values: CDR1 SQVTM, CDR2 ANQGSEA.

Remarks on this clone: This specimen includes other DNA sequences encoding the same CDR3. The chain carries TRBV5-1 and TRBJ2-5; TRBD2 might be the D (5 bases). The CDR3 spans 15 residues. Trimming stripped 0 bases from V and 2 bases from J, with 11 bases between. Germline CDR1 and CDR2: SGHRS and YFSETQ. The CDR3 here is CASSLAGTLQETQYF. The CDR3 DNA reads TGCGCCAGCAGCTTGGCGGGAACTTTACAAGAGACCCAGTACTTC.

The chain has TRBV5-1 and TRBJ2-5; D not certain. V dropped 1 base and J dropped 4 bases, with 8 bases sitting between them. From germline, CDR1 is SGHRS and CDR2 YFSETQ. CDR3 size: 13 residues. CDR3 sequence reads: CASSLFELETQYF. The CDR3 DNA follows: TGCGCCAGCAGCTTGTTCGAGTTAGAGACCCAGTACTTC.

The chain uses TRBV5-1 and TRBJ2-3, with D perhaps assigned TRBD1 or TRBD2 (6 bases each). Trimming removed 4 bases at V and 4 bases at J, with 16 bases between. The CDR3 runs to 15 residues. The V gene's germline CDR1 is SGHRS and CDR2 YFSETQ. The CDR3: CASSQVVGGADTQYF. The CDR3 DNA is TGCGCCAGCAGCCAGGTCGTGGGGGGCGCAGATACGCAGTATTTT.

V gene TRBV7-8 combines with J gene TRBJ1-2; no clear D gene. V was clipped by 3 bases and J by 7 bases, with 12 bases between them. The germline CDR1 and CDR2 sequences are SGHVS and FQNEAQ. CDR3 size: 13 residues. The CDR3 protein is CASSLFQGGGYTF. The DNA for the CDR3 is TGTGCCAGCAGCTTGTTTCAAGGCGGTGGCTACACCTTC. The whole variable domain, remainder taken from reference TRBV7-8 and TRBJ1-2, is GAGVSQSPRYKVAKRGQDVALRCDPISGHVSLFWYQQALGQGPEFLTYFQNEAQLDKSGLPSDRFFAERPEGSVSTLKIQRTQQEDSAVYLCASSLFQGGGYTFGSGTRLTVV.

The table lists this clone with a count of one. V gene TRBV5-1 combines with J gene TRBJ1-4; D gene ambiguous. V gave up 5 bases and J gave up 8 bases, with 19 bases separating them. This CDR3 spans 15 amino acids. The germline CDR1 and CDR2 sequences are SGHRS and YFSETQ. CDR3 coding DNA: TGCGCCAGCAGAAGGAGCATTCGATCCCCGGAAAAACTGTTTTTT. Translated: CASRRSIRSPEKLFF.

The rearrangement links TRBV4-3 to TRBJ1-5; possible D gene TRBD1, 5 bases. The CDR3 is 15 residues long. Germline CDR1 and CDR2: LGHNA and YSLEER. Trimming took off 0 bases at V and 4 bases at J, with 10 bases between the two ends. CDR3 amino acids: CASSQEFRGNQPQHF. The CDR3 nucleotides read TGCGCCAGCAGCCAAGAGTTCCGGGGGAATCAGCCCCAGCATTTT.

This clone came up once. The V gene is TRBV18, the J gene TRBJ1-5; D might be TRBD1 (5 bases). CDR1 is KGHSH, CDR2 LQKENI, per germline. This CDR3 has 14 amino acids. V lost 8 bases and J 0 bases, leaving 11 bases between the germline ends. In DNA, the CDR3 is TGTGCCAGCGCCCCAGGGTCTAGCAATCAGCCCCAGCATTTT. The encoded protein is CASAPGSSNQPQHF.

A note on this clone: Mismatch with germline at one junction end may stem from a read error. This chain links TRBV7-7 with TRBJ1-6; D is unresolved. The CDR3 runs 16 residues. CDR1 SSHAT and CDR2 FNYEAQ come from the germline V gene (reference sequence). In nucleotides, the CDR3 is TGTGCTAGCAGCTTAGGCCACCGGGCCCCTCAACCACCCCTCCACTTT. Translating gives CASSLGHRAPQPPLHF.

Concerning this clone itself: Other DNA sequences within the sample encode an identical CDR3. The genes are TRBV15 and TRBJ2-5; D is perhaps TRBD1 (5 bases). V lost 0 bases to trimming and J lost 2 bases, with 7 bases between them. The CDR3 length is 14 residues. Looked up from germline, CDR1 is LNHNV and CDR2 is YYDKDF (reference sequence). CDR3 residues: CATSRDRQQETQYF. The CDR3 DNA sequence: TGTGCCACCAGCAGAGATCGACAGCAAGAGACCCAGTACTTC. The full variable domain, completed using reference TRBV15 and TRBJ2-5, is DAMVIQNPRYQVTQFGKPVTLSCSQTLNHNVMYWYQQKSSQAPKLLFHYYDKDFNNEADTPDNFQSRRPNTSFCFLDIRSPGLGDTAMYLCATSRDRQQETQYFGPGTRLLVL.

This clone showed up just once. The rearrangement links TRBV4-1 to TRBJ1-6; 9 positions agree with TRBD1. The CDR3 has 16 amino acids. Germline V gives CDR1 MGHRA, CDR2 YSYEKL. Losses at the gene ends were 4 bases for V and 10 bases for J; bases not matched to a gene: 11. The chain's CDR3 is CASSLDRQGVGSPLHF. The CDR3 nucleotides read TGCGCCAGCAGCCTTGATCGACAGGGGGTAGGATCACCCCTCCACTTT.

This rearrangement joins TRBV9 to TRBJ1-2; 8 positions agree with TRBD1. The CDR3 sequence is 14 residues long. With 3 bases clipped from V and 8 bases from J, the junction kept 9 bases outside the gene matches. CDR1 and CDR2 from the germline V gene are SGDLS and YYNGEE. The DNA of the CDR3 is TGTGCCAGCAGCGACAGGGACAGGCTGGACGGCTACACCTTC. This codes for CASSDRDRLDGYTF.

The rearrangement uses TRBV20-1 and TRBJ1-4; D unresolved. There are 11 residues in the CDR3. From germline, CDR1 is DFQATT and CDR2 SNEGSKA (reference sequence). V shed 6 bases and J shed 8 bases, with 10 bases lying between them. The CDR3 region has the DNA TGCAGTGCCATTTGGCTGGAAAAACTGTTTTTT. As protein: CSAIWLEKLFF.

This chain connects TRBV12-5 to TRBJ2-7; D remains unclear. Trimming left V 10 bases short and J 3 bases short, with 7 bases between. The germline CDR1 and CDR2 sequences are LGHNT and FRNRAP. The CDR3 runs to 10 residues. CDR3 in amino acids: CAKGDYEQYF. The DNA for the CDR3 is TGTGCTAAAGGTGACTACGAGCAGTACTTC.

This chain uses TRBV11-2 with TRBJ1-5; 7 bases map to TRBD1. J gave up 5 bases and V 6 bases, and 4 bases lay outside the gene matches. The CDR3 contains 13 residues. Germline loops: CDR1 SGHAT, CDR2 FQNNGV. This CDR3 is CASSFDRDQPQHF. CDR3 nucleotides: TGTGCCAGCAGTTTTGACAGGGATCAGCCCCAGCATTTT.

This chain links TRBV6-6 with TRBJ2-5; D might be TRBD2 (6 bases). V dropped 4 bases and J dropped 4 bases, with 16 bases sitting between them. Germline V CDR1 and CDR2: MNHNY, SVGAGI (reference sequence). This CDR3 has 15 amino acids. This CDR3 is CASSSPGGVRETQYF. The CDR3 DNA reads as TGTGCCAGCAGTTCCCCGGGCGGGGTTCGAGAGACCCAGTACTTC.

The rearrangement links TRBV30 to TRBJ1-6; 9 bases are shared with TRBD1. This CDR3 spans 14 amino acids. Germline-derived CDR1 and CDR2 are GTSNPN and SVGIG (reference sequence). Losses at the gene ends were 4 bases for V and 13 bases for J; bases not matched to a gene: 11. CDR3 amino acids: CAWKRDREMGPLHF. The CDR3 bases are TGTGCCTGGAAACGGGACAGGGAAATGGGGCCCCTCCACTTT. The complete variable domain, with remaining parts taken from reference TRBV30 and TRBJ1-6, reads SQTIHQWPATLVQPVGSPLSLECTVEGTSNPNLYWYRQAAGRGLQLLFYSVGIGQISSEVPQNLSASRPQDRQFILSSKKLLLSDSGFYLCAWKRDREMGPLHFGNGTRLTVT.

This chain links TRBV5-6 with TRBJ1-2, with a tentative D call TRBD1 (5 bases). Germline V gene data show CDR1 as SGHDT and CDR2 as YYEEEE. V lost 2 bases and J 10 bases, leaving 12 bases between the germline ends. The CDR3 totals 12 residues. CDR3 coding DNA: TGTGCCAGCAGCTTTATTCTGGGGGTCTACACCTTC. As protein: CASSFILGVYTF.

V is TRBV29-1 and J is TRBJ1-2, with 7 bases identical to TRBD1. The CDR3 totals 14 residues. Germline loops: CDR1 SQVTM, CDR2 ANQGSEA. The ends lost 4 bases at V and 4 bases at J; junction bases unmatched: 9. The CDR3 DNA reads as TGCAGCGTTGTTAGCAGACAGGGTGTCTATGGCTACACCTTC. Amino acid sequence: CSVVSRQGVYGYTF.

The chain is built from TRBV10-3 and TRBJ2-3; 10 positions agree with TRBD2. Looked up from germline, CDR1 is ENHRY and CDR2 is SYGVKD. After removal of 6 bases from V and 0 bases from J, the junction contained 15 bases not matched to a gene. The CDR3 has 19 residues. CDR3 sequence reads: CAISIKSSSGGPSTDTQYF. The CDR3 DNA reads TGTGCCATCAGCATAAAAAGCTCTAGCGGGGGCCCGAGCACAGATACGCAGTATTTT.

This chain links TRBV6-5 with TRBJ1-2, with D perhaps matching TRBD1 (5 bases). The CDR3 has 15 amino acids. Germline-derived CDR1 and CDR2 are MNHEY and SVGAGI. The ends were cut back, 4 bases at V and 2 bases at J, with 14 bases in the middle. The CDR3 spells CASSSAGGGNYGYTF. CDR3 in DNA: TGTGCCAGCAGTTCCGCGGGGGGAGGGAACTATGGCTACACCTTC.

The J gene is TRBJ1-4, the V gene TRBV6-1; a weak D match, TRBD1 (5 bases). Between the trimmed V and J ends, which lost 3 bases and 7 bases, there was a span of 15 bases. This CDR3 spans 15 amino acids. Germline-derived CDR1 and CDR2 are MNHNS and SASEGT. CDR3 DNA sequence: TGTGCCAGCAGTGAGAACCGGGGCGTAAGTGAAAAACTGTTTTTT. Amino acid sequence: CASSENRGVSEKLFF.

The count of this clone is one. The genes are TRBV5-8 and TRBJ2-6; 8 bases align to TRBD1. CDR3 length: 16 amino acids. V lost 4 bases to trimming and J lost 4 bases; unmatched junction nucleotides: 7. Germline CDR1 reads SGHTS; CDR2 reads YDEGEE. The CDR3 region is CASSLDRAAGANVLTF. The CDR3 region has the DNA TGTGCCAGCAGCCTGGACAGGGCTGCCGGGGCCAACGTCCTGACTTTC.

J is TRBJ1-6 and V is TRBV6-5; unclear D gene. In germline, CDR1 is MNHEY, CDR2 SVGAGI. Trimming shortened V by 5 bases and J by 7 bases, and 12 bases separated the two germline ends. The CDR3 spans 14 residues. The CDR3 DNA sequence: TGTGCCAGCAGTACCCCCAACCCCAATTCACCCCTCCACTTT. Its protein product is CASSTPNPNSPLHF.

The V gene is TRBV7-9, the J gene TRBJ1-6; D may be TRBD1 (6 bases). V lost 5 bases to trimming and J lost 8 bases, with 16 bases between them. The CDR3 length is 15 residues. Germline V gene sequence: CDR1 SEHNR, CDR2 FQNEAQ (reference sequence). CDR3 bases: TGTGCCAGCAGCCCCCAACAGGGATCTTATTCACCCCTCCACTTT. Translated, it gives CASSPQQGSYSPLHF. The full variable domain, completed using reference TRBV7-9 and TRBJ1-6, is DTGVSQNPRHKITKRGQNVTFRCDPISEHNRLYWYRQTLGQGPEFLTYFQNEAQLEKSRLLSDRFSAERPKGSFSTLEIQRTEQGDSAMYLCASSPQQGSYSPLHFGNGTRLTVT.

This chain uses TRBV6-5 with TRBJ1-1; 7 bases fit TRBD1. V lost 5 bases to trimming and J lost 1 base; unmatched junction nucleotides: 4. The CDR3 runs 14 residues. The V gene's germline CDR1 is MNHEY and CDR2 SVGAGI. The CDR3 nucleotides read TGTGCCAGCAGTAACAGGGGATCGAACACTGAAGCTTTCTTT. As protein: CASSNRGSNTEAFF.